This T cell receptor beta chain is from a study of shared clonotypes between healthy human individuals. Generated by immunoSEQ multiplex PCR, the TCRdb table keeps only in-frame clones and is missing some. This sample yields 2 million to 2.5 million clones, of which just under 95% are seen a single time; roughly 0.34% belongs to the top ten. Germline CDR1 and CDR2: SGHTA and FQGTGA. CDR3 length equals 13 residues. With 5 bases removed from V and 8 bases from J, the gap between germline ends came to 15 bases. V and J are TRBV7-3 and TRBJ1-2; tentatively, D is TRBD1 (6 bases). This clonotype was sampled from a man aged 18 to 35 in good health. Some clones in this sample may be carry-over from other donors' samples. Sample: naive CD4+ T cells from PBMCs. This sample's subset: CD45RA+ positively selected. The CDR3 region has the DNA TGTGCCAGCAGCCTCGTACAGGGAAGGGGCTACACCTTC. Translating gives CASSLVQGRGYTF.